This T cell receptor (beta chain) comes out of a study of shared clonotypes between healthy human individuals (dated by TCRdb to about 2020). At the level of the whole study: The cohort included a few men and a couple of women between 18 and 49 years of age. Per donor, leukapheresis produced somewhere between about 0.94 and 8.9 billion PBMCs. To increase sequencing depth and limit assay-specific biases, different laboratories used diverse techniques to prepare libraries and sequence TCR repertoires. For each donor, CD4 naive and CD4 memory were each run on three plates, CD8 naive on two plates, and CD8 memory on one plate. To estimate repertoire size and how much clonotypes are shared between individuals, the study performed deep sequencing of blood TCR repertoires from a handful of healthy adults. Summary of the overall study and its limitations: Sampling was restricted to blood, and TCR repertoires in tissues likely differ from the TCR repertoires found in blood. When four donors were compared, the shared fraction of clonotypes was 5% to 6.5% for naive CD4, roughly 3.4% for naive CD8, roughly 2.5% for memory CD4, and less than 0.45% for memory CD8. Because the study included a small number of donors, the genetic and exposure-history diversity represented was limited. Incomplete sequencing was indicated by rarefaction of sorted-subset datasets, despite the large sequencing depth. Compared with non-shared clonotypes, the clonotypes found in all four sorted-subset donors had higher generation probabilities. Larger estimated clonotype richness was generally found for naive subsets than for memory subsets. Based on pairwise subsampling, the degree of clonotype sharing among donors was expected to be affected by sequencing depth.

TCR CDR3 regions were amplified from genomic DNA by multiplex PCR using the deep immunoSEQ assay. Extracted genomic DNA from each cell subset was distributed evenly across all wells of several immunoSEQ 96-well plates, and each plate was treated as a replicate. For sorted subsets, approximately 190 ng of genomic DNA, equivalent to 25,000 to 35,000 T cell genomes, went into each replicate PCR. Purified libraries were measured with a Qubit 3.0 fluorometer, size-checked on a Bioanalyzer 2100, and measured again with the KAPA Library Quantification kit. Each immunoSEQ 96-well plate was sequenced on its own single-read 150-cycle Illumina NextSeq 550 flow cell. For the original study's pipeline: Because the immunoSEQ output held only junctional sequences and lacked quality scores, the filtering could not match the filtering applied to full-length reads. Sequences were annotated with PyIR, a Python wrapper for IgBLAST v1.9, using IMGT germline references to assign V/J genes and CDR3. Reads with weak V/J assignments (E-value above 1e-6), missing CDR3, stop codons, out-of-frame junctions, or ambiguous translated residues were removed. V3J clonotypes were defined by identical inferred V gene, J gene, and CDR3 amino acid sequence. To compute the percentage overlap between repertoires, the number of shared unique clonotypes was divided by the size of the smaller repertoire. RTK rarefaction, the Chao1 estimator, and Recon v2.1 estimates of unobserved clonotypes were used to assess repertoire richness. Generation probabilities were computed with OLGA for all TCRbeta clonotypes obtained by the gDNA method from a handful of donors. TCRdb took over this immuneACCESS table, retaining in-frame rearrangements with V and J assigned. Such tables are incomplete; in checked studies, under half of the missing clones stem from an unresolved V gene, and the remainder is unexplained. V and J calls and clone size are given by that table; D and trimming were obtained from the DNA. For this sample the table gives fewer than 2.5 million clones, of which approximately 93% were detected only once. Roughly 0.39% of the sample is in the top ten clones.

With regard to this clone: Its antigen remains unidentified. Per-base qualities were not stored, and no clone one base away is much larger. Distinct nucleotide sequences in the sample also encode this CDR3.

Measured from the cysteine to the phenylalanine, the CDR3 is 14 residues long. Of the read, only the CDR3 DNA is kept; its 42 bases are in frame from base 1. Trimming removed 5 bases from V and 3 bases from J, leaving 14 bases between the germline ends. The germline V gene specifies SGHTA as CDR1 and FQGNSA as CDR2. The donors were healthy, HIV-negative adults who had no recently reported acute infections or vaccinations. Every donor was a Caucasian adult living in Nashville, Tennessee, USA. CD4+ T cells were enriched by magnetic negative selection, after which naive cells were positively selected on CD45RA and the negative fraction was taken as the memory subset. Blood was obtained by leukapheresis, after which PBMCs were separated by Ficoll-Histopaque density gradient centrifugation and cryopreserved in liquid nitrogen vapor phase. Purity and quantity of every magnetically sorted T cell population were checked by analytical flow cytometry. Genomic DNA was isolated from every sorted fraction and measured by UV absorbance on a Nanodrop 2000c.

Sample: naive CD4+ T cells from PBMCs. Per the publication, the cell subset or site label means: CD45RA+ positively selected. This sequence uses TRBV7-2 and TRBJ2-7; the D segment could be TRBD2, given 7 matching bases. The source of this sequence is a man in his late teens or twenties in good health. Some clones in this sample may be carry-over from other donors' samples. This receptor carries the CDR3 CASSREGGVYEQYF. The DNA sequence follows: TGTGCCAGCAGCAGAGAAGGGGGGGTCTACGAGCAGTACTTC.